These T cell receptor beta chains were read from a single sample in a study of blood T cell repertoires in COVID-19. Assay used: immunoSEQ multiplex PCR; TCRdb lists only in-frame clones, some missing. The data show about 100,000 clones, with about 85% seen just once and 3.5% to 4.5% held by the top ten. The material sequenced was peripheral blood. The receptors here all came from a man in his 60s with acute or convalescent COVID-19. Both conserved end residues are trimmed from each CDR3. The D gene is left open where the match is weak. Expanded clones get a size class; other rows say once, few or many, or leave the size out.

d_gene,v_gene,abundance,j_gene,CDR3aa
TRBD2,TRBV3-1/TRBV3-2,-,TRBJ2-1,ASSPLGTTDNEQF
-,TRBV10-3,-,TRBJ1-1,AISRAEGTEAF
TRBD2,TRBV20-1,-,TRBJ2-5,SASHSLASETQY
TRBD1,TRBV11-2,-,TRBJ1-1,ASSLGDRGSTEAF
TRBD1,TRBV5-1,-,TRBJ2-7,ASSLARGQGPHEQY
TRBD2,TRBV11-2,-,TRBJ2-2,ASSFGLAGETTGELF
-,TRBV5-6,-,TRBJ2-3,ASSLSVAGQDTQY
TRBD1,TRBV28,few,TRBJ1-2,ASSASGTGANFYGYT
-,TRBV6-5,-,TRBJ2-1,ASSSRDRGNEQF
TRBD1,TRBV5-1,-,TRBJ1-1,ASSPTVQPGQGQAF
-,TRBV2,few,TRBJ2-5,ASSAGVGTQY
TRBD2,TRBV19,-,TRBJ2-1,ASSIGLAGGLYNEQF
TRBD2,TRBV25-1,-,TRBJ2-1,ASSGVVAGINEQF